This entry is about one T cell receptor beta chain. Its antigen is unidentified. V was trimmed by 4 bases and J by 5 bases, leaving 14 bases between them. Per the germline V gene, CDR1 is SNHLY and CDR2 is FYNNEI. The CDR3 loop spans 14 amino acids. The sample belongs to a study of cytomegalovirus exposure and HLA in healthy donors. Study-wide results and limits: Accurate HLA-A and HLA-B prediction from TCR beta sequences was reported for most subjects. Later analysis indicated greater clonal expansion among HLA-associated TCR beta chains than among equally common other chains.

The PCR made use of 60 Vbeta and 13 Jbeta primers. TCRdb's copy holds only in-frame clones and misses some; the assay was immunoSEQ multiplex PCR. The sample holds some 190,000 clones, 80% to 90% seen once. Material for sequencing was PBMCs. The rearrangement uses TRBV2 and TRBJ2-5; maybe TRBD2 (6 bases). The TCR sequence derives from a man younger than 45 in good health and CMV-seronegative. The CDR3 nucleotides read TGTGCCAGCAGTGTCCAGGGAGGTAGGGAGACCCAGTACTTC. Protein sequence: CASSVQGGRETQYF.